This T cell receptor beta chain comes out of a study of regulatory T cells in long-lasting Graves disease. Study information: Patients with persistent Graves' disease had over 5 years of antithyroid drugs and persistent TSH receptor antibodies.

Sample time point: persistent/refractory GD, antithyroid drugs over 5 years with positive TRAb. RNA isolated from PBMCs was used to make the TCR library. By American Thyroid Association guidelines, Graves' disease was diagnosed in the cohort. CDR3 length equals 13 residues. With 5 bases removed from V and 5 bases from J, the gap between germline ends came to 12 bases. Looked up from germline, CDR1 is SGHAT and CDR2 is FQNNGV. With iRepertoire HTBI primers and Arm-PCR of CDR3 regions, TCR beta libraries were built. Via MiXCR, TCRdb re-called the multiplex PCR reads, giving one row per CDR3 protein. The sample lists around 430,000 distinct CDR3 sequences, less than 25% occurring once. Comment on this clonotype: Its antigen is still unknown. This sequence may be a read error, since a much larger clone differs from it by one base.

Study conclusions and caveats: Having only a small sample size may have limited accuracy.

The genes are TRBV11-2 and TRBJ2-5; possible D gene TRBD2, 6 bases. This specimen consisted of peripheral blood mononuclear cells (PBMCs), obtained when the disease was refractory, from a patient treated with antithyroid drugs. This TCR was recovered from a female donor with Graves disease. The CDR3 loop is CASSRVGGETQYF. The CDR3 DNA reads TGTGCCAGCAGCAGGGTCGGAGGGGAGACCCAGTACTTC.